This TCR beta chain was captured by sequencing in a study of shared clonotypes between healthy human individuals. In this sample, this clone turned up once. Its antigen remains unidentified. Trimming left V 3 bases short and J 7 bases short, with 14 bases between. CDR1 and CDR2 (germline): SGHNT, YYREEE (reference sequence). This CDR3 comprises 14 residues. Profiled with immunoSEQ multiplex PCR; TCRdb holds only in-frame clones, not every one. Among 1,500,000 or so clones listed, 97% to 99% were seen once. CD4+ cell separation produced CD45RA+ naive and CD45RA-negative memory subsets. The study's findings and limits: Sampling involved blood alone; tissue repertoires likely differ.

Sequenced: naive CD4+ T cells sorted from blood. As for subset: CD45RA+ positively selected. This clonotype was obtained from a man aged 25 to 40 in good health. V is TRBV5-4 and J is TRBJ2-1; D might be TRBD1 (5 bases). Written as DNA, the CDR3 is TGTGCCAGCAGCTACCAAGGGGTCGAGAATGAGCAGTTCTTC. Protein sequence: CASSYQGVENEQFF. Drawing the rest from reference TRBV5-4 and TRBJ2-1, the complete variable domain is ETGVTQSPTHLIKTRGQQVTLRCSSQSGHNTVSWYQQALGQGPQFIFQYYREEENGRGNFPPRFSGLQFPNYSSELNVNALELDDSALYLCASSYQGVENEQFFGPGTRLTVL.